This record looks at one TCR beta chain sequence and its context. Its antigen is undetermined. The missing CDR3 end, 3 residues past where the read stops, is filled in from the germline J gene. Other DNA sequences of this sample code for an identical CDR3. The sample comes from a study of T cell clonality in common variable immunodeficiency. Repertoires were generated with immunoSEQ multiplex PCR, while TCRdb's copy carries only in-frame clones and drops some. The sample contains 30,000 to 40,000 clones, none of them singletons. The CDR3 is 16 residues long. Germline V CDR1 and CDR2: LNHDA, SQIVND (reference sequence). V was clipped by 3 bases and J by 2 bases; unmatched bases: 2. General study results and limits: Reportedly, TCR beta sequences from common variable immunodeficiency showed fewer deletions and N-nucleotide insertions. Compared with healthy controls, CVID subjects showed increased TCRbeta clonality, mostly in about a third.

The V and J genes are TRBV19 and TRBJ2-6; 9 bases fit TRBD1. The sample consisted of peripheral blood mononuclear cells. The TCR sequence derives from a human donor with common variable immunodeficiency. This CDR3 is CASSIRTGAGANVLTF. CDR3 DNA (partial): TGTGCCAGTAGTATTCGGACAGGGGCTGGGGCCAACGTC.